The 30 T cell receptor beta chains below all came from one sample that was sequenced in a study of T cell repertoires in cytomegalovirus infection. TCRdb reprocessed the reads via MiXCR and lists one record per CDR3 protein. The data show hundreds of thousands of distinct CDR3 sequences, roughly 24% seen once. Specimen: CD8+ T cells from PBMCs. Receptor source: a human donor in good health (CMV status not recorded). Some clones in this sample may be carry-over from other donors' samples.

The chain carries TRBV4-2 and TRBJ1-2, with D maybe TRBD1 (5 bases). V was trimmed by 3 bases and J by 1 base, leaving 12 bases between them. The V gene's germline CDR1 is LGHNA and CDR2 YNFKEQ. The CDR3 sequence is 15 residues long. CDR3 in amino acids: CASSQEWGINYGYTF. The CDR3 coding sequence is TGTGCCAGCAGCCAGGAATGGGGGATTAACTATGGCTACACCTTC.

This chain joins TRBV29-1 and TRBJ2-1, with 11 bases matching TRBD2. The CDR3 covers 15 residues. J gave up 2 bases and V 5 bases, and 5 bases lay outside the gene matches. Germline assignment: CDR1 SQVTM and CDR2 ANQGSEA. The CDR3 loop is CSVPLAGGAYNEQFF. CDR3 nucleotides: TGCAGCGTTCCTCTAGCGGGGGGCGCCTACAATGAGCAGTTCTTC.

This chain joins TRBV20-1 and TRBJ1-2; TRBD1 agrees at 7 bases. The CDR3 sequence is 16 residues long. CDR1 and CDR2 from the germline V gene are DFQATT and SNEGSKA (reference sequence). Unmatched junction bases numbered 12, after V lost 1 base and J lost 4 bases. The CDR3 here is CSARVTRQGNIYGYTF. CDR3 nucleotide sequence: TGCAGTGCTAGAGTCACAAGACAGGGAAACATCTATGGCTACACCTTC.

CDR3 sequence reads: CASSPRTGDFMNTGELFF. The CDR3 coding sequence is TGTGCCAGCTCACCGCGGACAGGGGACTTTATGAACACCGGGGAGCTGTTTTTT. The chain joins TRBV18 to TRBJ2-2, with TRBD1 matching over 9 bases. Trimming cost V 3 bases and J 1 base; bases outside gene matches: 9. The CDR3 is 18 residues long. Germline V CDR1 and CDR2: KGHSH, LQKENI.

The V call is TRBV5-1, the J call TRBJ2-5, with 10 positions matching TRBD2. Losses at the gene ends were 6 bases for V and 1 base for J; bases not matched to a gene: 6. This CDR3 is 15 amino acids long. Germline V gives CDR1 SGHRS, CDR2 YFSETQ. CDR3 protein: CASTFGTSVQETQYF. In nucleotides, the CDR3 is TGCGCCAGCACCTTCGGGACTAGCGTCCAAGAGACCCAGTACTTC. Looking up the rest from reference TRBV5-1 and TRBJ2-5 gives the full variable domain: KAGVTQTPRYLIKTRGQQVTLSCSPISGHRSVSWYQQTPGQGLQFLFEYFSETQRNKGNFPGRFSGRQFSNSRSEMNVSTLELGDSALYLCASTFGTSVQETQYFGPGTRLLVL.

The rearrangement uses TRBV20-1 and TRBJ1-3; 11 nucleotides line up with TRBD1. V shed 4 bases and J 1 base; nucleotides not matched to a gene: 6. The CDR3 sequence is 16 residues long. The V gene's germline CDR1 is DFQATT and CDR2 SNEGSKA (reference sequence). As DNA, the CDR3 is TGCAGTGCTATCTCCGGGACAGGGGGATCTGGAAACACCATATATTTT. It yields the protein CSAISGTGGSGNTIYF.

This clonotype appeared a few times. The genes are TRBV6-5 and TRBJ2-5; D perhaps matches TRBD1 (6 bases). V lost 6 bases and J 1 base, leaving 18 bases between the germline ends. This CDR3 is built from 16 residues. The germline V gene has CDR1 MNHEY and CDR2 SVGAGI. The CDR3 coding sequence is TGTGCCAGCAGACGACAGGATCGATACCTCCAAGAGACCCAGTACTTC. This encodes CASRRQDRYLQETQYF.

This clonotype was recorded a few times. J is TRBJ1-2 and V is TRBV14; the D is unclear. The CDR3 loop spans 12 amino acids. CDR1 and CDR2 (germline): SGHDN, FVKESK. The ends were cut back, 0 bases at V and 10 bases at J, with 9 bases in the middle. CDR3 residues: CASSQDLGFYTF. CDR3 bases: TGTGCCAGCAGCCAAGATCTTGGTTTCTACACCTTC.

This clonotype was observed a few times. This chain links TRBV20-1 with TRBJ1-1, with a possible D match to TRBD1 (6 bases). In germline, CDR1 is DFQATT, CDR2 SNEGSKA (reference sequence). Trimming left V 0 bases short and J 11 bases short, with 16 bases between. There are 13 residues in the CDR3. This CDR3 is CSAREAMGARAFF. CDR3 bases: TGCAGTGCTAGAGAGGCGATGGGGGCGAGGGCTTTCTTT.

This clonotype has ten or more counts. The chain recombines TRBV5-6 with TRBJ2-1; D call uncertain. Trimming took off 6 bases at V and 0 bases at J, with 13 bases between the two ends. CDR1 and CDR2 from the germline V gene are SGHDT and YYEEEE. This CDR3 has 15 amino acids. The CDR3 DNA is TGTGCCAGCACCTTAGGACCGTCCTCCTACAATGAGCAGTTCTTC. Its protein product is CASTLGPSSYNEQFF.

V usage is TRBV20-1 and J usage is TRBJ2-2; unclear D gene. This CDR3 is built from 13 residues. V was shortened by 2 bases and J by 8 bases, with 12 bases between the two germline ends. Germline CDR1 reads DFQATT; CDR2 reads SNEGSKA (reference sequence). The CDR3 reads CSARKATEGELFF. CDR3 sequence (DNA): TGCAGTGCTAGAAAGGCTACGGAGGGGGAGCTGTTTTTT.

This chain uses TRBV4-1 with TRBJ2-1, with TRBD2 as a possible D gene (6 bases). This CDR3 spans 14 amino acids. Germline lookup yields CDR1 MGHRA and CDR2 YSYEKL. Trimming took off 0 bases at V and 5 bases at J, with 8 bases between the two ends. The DNA for the CDR3 is TGCGCCAGCAGCCAAGAGGGACTTAACAATGAGCAGTTCTTC. Translation gives CASSQEGLNNEQFF.

This clonotype was counted between two and nine times. The chain recombines TRBV20-1 with TRBJ1-2; D might be TRBD1 (5 bases). V dropped 3 bases and J dropped 4 bases, with 15 bases sitting between them. CDR1 DFQATT and CDR2 SNEGSKA come from the germline V gene (reference sequence). The CDR3 has 14 amino acids. CDR3 DNA sequence: TGCAGTGCTAGTCCGTTCGGGGGATTCTATGGCTACACCTTC. Amino acid sequence: CSASPFGGFYGYTF.

The sample holds a few counts of this clonotype. V and J are TRBV19 and TRBJ1-5, with D unresolved. From germline, CDR1 is LNHDA and CDR2 SQIVND (reference sequence). The CDR3 runs 15 residues. Trimming took off 3 bases at V and 4 bases at J, with 13 bases between the two ends. The CDR3: CASSMWTSPNQPQHF. CDR3 coding DNA: TGTGCCAGTAGTATGTGGACGAGCCCAAATCAGCCCCAGCATTTT.

V and J are TRBV12-3 or TRBV12-4 and TRBJ1-2; no definite D call. This CDR3 contains 16 residues. V was clipped by 8 bases and J by 0 bases, with 19 bases between them. CDR3 in DNA: TGTGCCAGCGTAGATTTACTAACAAGTTCTAACTATGGCTACACCTTC. Its translation: CASVDLLTSSNYGYTF.

The gene calls are TRBV7-9 and TRBJ1-2; possible D gene TRBD1, 5 bases. This CDR3 has 15 amino acids. Trimming cost V 8 bases and J 3 bases, with 19 bases left between them. The germline V gene encodes CDR1 SEHNR and CDR2 FQNEAQ (reference sequence). CDR3 bases: TGTGCCAGCCGTCCGGGGCCTGGGAGGGACTATGGCTACACCTTC. It encodes CASRPGPGRDYGYTF.

As to this clonotype: A much larger clone is a single base away; this may be a read error. The chain links TRBV7-2 to TRBJ1-3; a possible D gene is TRBD1 (5 bases). V lost 5 bases, J lost 1 base, and 24 bases lay in between. Germline V gene lookup returns CDR1 SGHTA and CDR2 FQGNSA. The CDR3 extends over 19 amino acids. The CDR3 sequence is CASSPTRIGRVTSGNTIYF. CDR3 DNA sequence: TGTGCCAGCAGCCCGACGAGAATCGGCAGGGTAACGTCTGGAAACACCATATATTTT.

Remarks on this clonotype: A read error may account for a junction end that differs from germline. The chain combines TRBV7-6 with TRBJ1-6, with no clear D. The CDR3 has 14 residues. Germline CDR1 and CDR2: SGHVS and FNYEAQ. The CDR3: CASSPRDYNSLLHF. CDR3 sequence (DNA): TGTGCCAGCAGCCCTCGTGACTATAATTCACTCCTCCACTTT.

This clonotype was picked up a small number of times. V gene TRBV7-6 combines with J gene TRBJ2-5; TRBD2 matches at 7 bases. Trimming removed 1 base from V and 0 bases from J; junction bases left unmatched: 8. The CDR3 is 17 residues long. Germline CDR1 is SGHVS and CDR2 is FNYEAQ. The chain's CDR3 is CASSLEVLAEYQETQYF. CDR3 in DNA: TGTGCCAGCAGCTTAGAGGTCCTAGCGGAGTACCAAGAGACCCAGTACTTC.

V is TRBV28 and J is TRBJ2-1, with TRBD2 matching over 8 bases. This CDR3 region has 17 residues. Losses at the gene ends were 5 bases for V and 9 bases for J; bases not matched to a gene: 18. Germline V gives CDR1 MDHEN, CDR2 SYDVKM. CDR3 amino acids: CASSPLSGGPLPCEQFF. As DNA, the CDR3 is TGTGCCAGCAGTCCCCTCAGCGGGGGTCCTCTACCGTGTGAGCAGTTCTTC. The full variable domain, its missing parts supplied by reference TRBV28 and TRBJ2-1, is DVKVTQSSRYLVKRTGEKVFLECVQDMDHENMFWYRQDPGLGLRLIYFSYDVKMKEKGDIPEGYSVSREKKERFSLILESASTNQTSMYLCASSPLSGGPLPCEQFFGPGTRLTVL.

The sample holds a few counts of this clonotype. The CDR3 bases are TGTGCCAGCAGTTTAGGAGGCGGGGGGCTTGAAGAGACCCAGTACTTC. Translated: CASSLGGGGLEETQYF. The rearrangement uses TRBV28 and TRBJ2-5; 8 bases align to TRBD2. This CDR3 is built from 16 residues. Germline loops: CDR1 MDHEN, CDR2 SYDVKM. V trimming: 2 bases; J trimming: 3 bases; junction bases outside the gene matches: 8. The full variable domain, its missing parts supplied by reference TRBV28 and TRBJ2-5, is DVKVTQSSRYLVKRTGEKVFLECVQDMDHENMFWYRQDPGLGLRLIYFSYDVKMKEKGDIPEGYSVSREKKERFSLILESASTNQTSMYLCASSLGGGGLEETQYFGPGTRLLVL.

The gene calls are TRBV7-3 and TRBJ1-1, with D perhaps matching TRBD1 (5 bases). CDR1 and CDR2 (germline): SGHTA, FQGTGA. The V gene lost 2 bases and the J gene lost 5 bases, with 18 bases spanning the gap. The CDR3 sequence is 16 residues long. The CDR3 region is CASSLRGRYPGTEAFF. The CDR3 DNA reads TGTGCCAGCAGCTTACGCGGCAGGTACCCAGGGACTGAAGCTTTCTTT.

This chain links TRBV4-1 with TRBJ2-3; D gene unclear. Germline CDR1 and CDR2: MGHRA and YSYEKL. The CDR3 length is 16 residues. The V end was cut by 1 base, the J end by 2 bases, with 13 bases between. CDR3 sequence reads: CASSQGMGGYTDTQYF. DNA for the CDR3: TGCGCCAGCAGCCAAGGAATGGGCGGATACACAGATACGCAGTATTTT.

This chain joins TRBV7-2 and TRBJ1-2, with 11 bases aligning to TRBD1. V was pared by 1 base and J by 6 bases, with 10 bases of the junction left unmatched. Germline V gene lookup returns CDR1 SGHTA and CDR2 FQGNSA. The length of the CDR3 is 17 residues. CDR3 sequence: CASSLDSRTGGRNGYTF. For the CDR3, the DNA is TGTGCCAGCAGCTTAGACTCCCGGACAGGGGGCCGGAATGGCTACACCTTC.

The chain recombines TRBV6-5 with TRBJ2-2; 13 bases agree with TRBD2. The CDR3 consists of 18 residues. CDR1 and CDR2 (germline): MNHEY, SVGAGI. V was clipped by 0 bases and J by 3 bases; unmatched bases: 4. The CDR3 loop reads CASSYSLAGGLDTGELFF. The DNA of the CDR3 is TGTGCCAGCAGTTACTCACTAGCGGGGGGGCTTGACACCGGGGAGCTGTTTTTT.

At least ten counts were recorded for this clonotype. The rearrangement links TRBV7-9 to TRBJ2-5, with D hard to call. The CDR3 is made up of 16 amino acids. Germline V gene data show CDR1 as SEHNR and CDR2 as FQNEAQ (reference sequence). Deletions cut 2 bases from V and 4 bases from J, with 17 bases between. The CDR3, as DNA: TGTGCCAGCAGCTTACTTCCTGTGGATCTGGGAGAGACCCAGTACTTC. This codes for CASSLLPVDLGETQYF.

The V and J genes are TRBV20-1 and TRBJ1-1; 7 nucleotides align to TRBD1. The CDR3 length is 14 residues. V was clipped by 2 bases and J by 4 bases; unmatched bases: 7. The germline V gene encodes CDR1 DFQATT and CDR2 SNEGSKA (reference sequence). CDR3: CSARSRTGPTEAFF. The CDR3 region has the DNA TGCAGTGCTAGATCCCGGACAGGTCCCACTGAAGCTTTCTTT.

A word on this clonotype: One base away lies a much larger clone, so this may be a sequencing read error. As DNA, the CDR3 is TGTGCCAGTAGTAAAGGGACAGGGGCTGAAGCTTTCTTT. This sequence encodes CASSKGTGAEAFF. The rearrangement joins TRBV19 to TRBJ1-1, with 10 positions matching TRBD1. The CDR3 is 13 amino acids. J was trimmed by 6 bases and V by 4 bases; bases with no gene match: 2. In germline, CDR1 is LNHDA, CDR2 SQIVND (reference sequence).

The rearrangement joins TRBV19 to TRBJ1-4, with 11 positions matching TRBD1. This CDR3 comprises 19 residues. Trimming cost V 7 bases and J 8 bases; bases outside gene matches: 21. CDR1 and CDR2 (germline): LNHDA, SQIVND (reference sequence). CDR3: CASNPVAGQGDLLGEKLFF. The CDR3 DNA is TGTGCCAGTAATCCCGTGGCGGGACAGGGGGACCTCTTGGGCGAAAAACTGTTTTTT.

This clonotype was counted ten times or more. The chain joins TRBV19 to TRBJ2-5, with TRBD1 matching over 7 bases. Germline V gene lookup returns CDR1 LNHDA and CDR2 SQIVND (reference sequence). The junction had 6 bases not matched to a gene; V was cut back by 3 bases and J by 2 bases. The CDR3 sequence is 15 residues long. Here the CDR3 reads CASSITDRVQETQYF. As DNA, the CDR3 is TGTGCCAGTAGTATTACCGACAGGGTACAAGAGACCCAGTACTTC.